This T cell receptor beta chain was obtained from a study of cytomegalovirus exposure and HLA in healthy donors. 60 Vbeta and 13 Jbeta primers were used in PCR. Sequencing was performed with immunoSEQ multiplex PCR; in TCRdb, only in-frame clones are kept and a portion is missing. The repertoire shows about 130,000 clones; the top ten hold approximately 1.8%. This CDR3 is 16 amino acids long. The germline V and J ends were trimmed by 0 bases and 5 bases, with 17 bases remaining between them. The germline V gene encodes CDR1 LGHNA and CDR2 YSLEER. This receptor was identified in a man between 18 and 29 years old in good health and CMV-seronegative. Sequenced input: PBMCs. The chain recombines TRBV4-3 with TRBJ2-7, with D perhaps matching TRBD1 (5 bases). CDR3 nucleotides: TGCGCCAGCAGCCAAGATCGTGCGCAGGGTGGCGACGAGCAGTACTTC. It specifies CASSQDRAQGGDEQYF.